These T cell receptor beta chains were read from a single sample in a study of cytomegalovirus exposure and HLA in healthy donors. Libraries were prepared by immunoSEQ multiplex PCR; TCRdb keeps only in-frame clonotypes and omits some of them. The table gives around 100,000 clones; the top ten clones make up 3.5% to 4.5% of it. Sequencing was performed on PBMCs. The source is a young man in good health and CMV-seronegative. The CDR3 runs from the conserved cysteine through the conserved F or W. A D gene is named only where the DNA matches it firmly.

J gene: TRBJ1-3
D gene: TRBD1
V gene: TRBV19
CDR3 protein: CATTDRPFSGNTIYF
CDR3 DNA: TGTGCCACAACGGACAGGCCATTCTCTGGAAACACCATATATTTT

J gene: TRBJ2-7
D gene: TRBD1
V gene: TRBV28
CDR3 protein: CASRTGQGRNGQYF
CDR3 DNA: TGTGCCAGCAGAACGGGACAGGGCAGGAACGGGCAGTACTTC

J gene: TRBJ2-5
D gene: TRBD2
V gene: TRBV9
CDR3 protein: CASSPGGETQYF
CDR3 DNA: TGTGCCAGCAGCCCGGGGGGAGAGACCCAGTACTTC

J gene: TRBJ2-3
D gene: NA
V gene: TRBV7-9
CDR3 protein: CASSFYIDTQYF
CDR3 DNA: TGTGCCAGCAGCTTTTATATAGATACGCAGTATTTT

J gene: TRBJ2-6
D gene: NA
V gene: TRBV30
CDR3 protein: CASRDTGANVLTF
CDR3 DNA: TGTGCCTCGAGGGACACTGGGGCCAACGTCCTGACTTTC

J gene: TRBJ2-3
D gene: TRBD2
V gene: TRBV5-1
CDR3 protein: CASSLVGLASTDTQYF
CDR3 DNA: TGCGCCAGCAGCTTGGTGGGACTAGCGAGCACAGATACGCAGTATTTT

J gene: TRBJ2-1
D gene: NA
V gene: TRBV25-1
CDR3 protein: CASSETRASSYNEQFF
CDR3 DNA: TGTGCCAGCAGTGAGACGCGGGCGAGCTCCTACAATGAGCAGTTCTTC

J gene: TRBJ2-2
D gene: TRBD2
V gene: TRBV27
CDR3 protein: CASSLAGGPTGELFF
CDR3 DNA: TGTGCCAGCAGTCTAGCGGGGGGTCCTACCGGGGAGCTGTTTTTT

J gene: TRBJ1-2
D gene: TRBD1
V gene: TRBV19
CDR3 protein: CASSIDPQGDNYGYTF
CDR3 DNA: TGTGCCAGTAGTATTGACCCACAGGGGGATAACTATGGCTACACCTTC

J gene: TRBJ2-3
D gene: TRBD2
V gene: TRBV30
CDR3 protein: CAWTKRPTSGGADTQYF
CDR3 DNA: TGTGCCTGGACAAAAAGACCCACTAGCGGGGGCGCAGATACGCAGTATTTT

J gene: TRBJ1-1
D gene: TRBD1
V gene: TRBV4-2
CDR3 protein: CASSQDRGIDRDTEAFF
CDR3 DNA: TGTGCCAGCAGCCAAGATAGGGGAATCGACAGGGACACTGAAGCTTTCTTT

J gene: TRBJ1-1
D gene: NA
V gene: TRBV6-4
CDR3 protein: CASSDSEGTEAFF
CDR3 DNA: TGTGCCAGCAGTGACTCGGAGGGAACTGAAGCTTTCTTT

J gene: TRBJ2-5
D gene: NA
V gene: TRBV5-4
CDR3 protein: CASSLWTVQETQYF
CDR3 DNA: TGTGCCAGCAGCTTATGGACAGTCCAAGAGACCCAGTACTTC

J gene: TRBJ1-2
D gene: TRBD1
V gene: TRBV20-1
CDR3 protein: CSAWDSSGYTF
CDR3 DNA: TGCAGTGCTTGGGACAGTTCTGGCTACACCTTC

J gene: TRBJ2-7
D gene: NA
V gene: TRBV19
CDR3 protein: CASSIGFGGHEQYF
CDR3 DNA: TGTGCCAGTAGTATAGGGTTTGGAGGCCACGAGCAGTACTTC

J gene: TRBJ2-1
D gene: NA
V gene: TRBV7-2
CDR3 protein: CASSFPRGSRGQFF
CDR3 DNA: TGTGCCAGCAGCTTTCCTCGGGGGAGCCGGGGGCAGTTCTTC

J gene: TRBJ2-1
D gene: TRBD1
V gene: TRBV18
CDR3 protein: CASSPATGAYNEQFF
CDR3 DNA: TGTGCCAGCTCACCTGCGACAGGGGCCTACAATGAGCAGTTCTTC

J gene: TRBJ2-7
D gene: NA
V gene: TRBV7-9
CDR3 protein: CASSSRLGALGEQYF
CDR3 DNA: TGTGCCAGCAGTTCTCGTTTAGGGGCTCTGGGCGAGCAGTACTTC

J gene: TRBJ2-3
D gene: TRBD2
V gene: TRBV9
CDR3 protein: CASSVEAGGDTDTQYF
CDR3 DNA: TGTGCCAGCAGCGTAGAGGCGGGGGGGGACACAGATACGCAGTATTTT

J gene: TRBJ1-4
D gene: NA
V gene: TRBV6-5
CDR3 protein: CASSRGGDEKLFF
CDR3 DNA: TGTGCCAGCAGCCGGGGGGGGGACGAAAAACTGTTTTTT

J gene: TRBJ1-2
D gene: NA
V gene: TRBV13
CDR3 protein: CASSLYKAENYGYTF
CDR3 DNA: TGTGCCAGCAGCTTATATAAAGCTGAAAACTATGGCTACACCTTC

J gene: TRBJ1-6
D gene: TRBD1
V gene: TRBV2
CDR3 protein: CASTMDRGYNSPLHF
CDR3 DNA: TGTGCCAGCACCATGGACAGGGGTTATAATTCACCCCTCCACTTT

J gene: TRBJ2-5
D gene: TRBD2
V gene: TRBV5-1
CDR3 protein: CASSLFLAGGQETQYF
CDR3 DNA: TGCGCCAGCAGCTTGTTCCTAGCGGGGGGGCAAGAGACCCAGTACTTC

J gene: TRBJ2-7
D gene: TRBD1
V gene: TRBV28
CDR3 protein: CASSLGTGGSEQYF
CDR3 DNA: TGTGCCAGCAGTTTAGGGACAGGGGGCTCCGAGCAGTACTTC

J gene: TRBJ1-1
D gene: NA
V gene: TRBV7-2
CDR3 protein: CATTQDRQNTEAFF
CDR3 DNA: TGTGCCACCACGCAAGACAGACAGAACACTGAAGCTTTCTTT

J gene: TRBJ2-5
D gene: NA
V gene: TRBV11-3
CDR3 protein: CASSLTGSLETQYF
CDR3 DNA: TGTGCCAGCAGCTTAACAGGGTCTTTGGAGACCCAGTACTTC

J gene: TRBJ2-3
D gene: TRBD2
V gene: TRBV27
CDR3 protein: CASSLSRRGGFFADTQYF
CDR3 DNA: TGTGCCAGCAGTTTATCGCGGCGCGGGGGGTTCTTCGCAGATACGCAGTATTTT

J gene: TRBJ1-1
D gene: TRBD1
V gene: TRBV6-1
CDR3 protein: CASSEAWTGGTQAFF
CDR3 DNA: TGTGCCAGCAGTGAAGCCTGGACAGGGGGGACTCAAGCTTTCTTT

J gene: TRBJ2-5
D gene: NA
V gene: TRBV9
CDR3 protein: CASSGLALGETQYF
CDR3 DNA: TGTGCCAGCAGCGGGCTAGCCCTCGGGGAGACCCAGTACTTC

J gene: TRBJ2-7
D gene: NA
V gene: TRBV11-3
CDR3 protein: CASSFGQGAPSYF
CDR3 DNA: NA

J gene: TRBJ2-1
D gene: TRBD1
V gene: TRBV5-7
CDR3 protein: CASSSTDREYNEQFF
CDR3 DNA: TGTGCCAGCAGCTCAACGGACAGGGAATACAATGAGCAGTTCTTC

J gene: TRBJ2-7
D gene: NA
V gene: TRBV5-5
CDR3 protein: CASSDSYSYEQYF
CDR3 DNA: TGTGCCAGCAGTGACAGTTACTCCTACGAGCAGTACTTC

J gene: TRBJ1-1
D gene: TRBD1
V gene: TRBV4-2
CDR3 protein: CASSQAWTGGEGNTEAFF
CDR3 DNA: TGTGCCAGCAGCCAAGCCTGGACAGGGGGTGAGGGGAACACTGAAGCTTTCTTT

J gene: TRBJ2-1
D gene: NA
V gene: TRBV5-1
CDR3 protein: CASSFDRPNNEQFF
CDR3 DNA: TGCGCCAGCAGCTTTGACAGGCCAAACAATGAGCAGTTCTTC

J gene: TRBJ2-3
D gene: TRBD2
V gene: TRBV6-5
CDR3 protein: CASRTPGLDTDTQYF
CDR3 DNA: TGTGCCAGCAGAACACCGGGACTAGACACAGATACGCAGTATTTT

J gene: TRBJ2-4
D gene: NA
V gene: TRBV28
CDR3 protein: CASSFAGRVSKNIQYF
CDR3 DNA: TGTGCCAGCAGTTTTGCGGGGCGGGTATCCAAAAACATTCAGTACTTC

J gene: TRBJ1-5
D gene: TRBD1
V gene: TRBV18
CDR3 protein: CASSPLAGGIQPQHF
CDR3 DNA: TGTGCCAGCTCACCACTGGCAGGGGGGATCCAGCCCCAGCATTTT

J gene: TRBJ2-2
D gene: TRBD1
V gene: TRBV27
CDR3 protein: CASSLGDRVGGTGELFF
CDR3 DNA: TGTGCCAGCAGTTTAGGGGACAGAGTAGGTGGCACCGGGGAGCTGTTTTTT

J gene: TRBJ2-7
D gene: NA
V gene: TRBV18
CDR3 protein: CASSPRGDSYEQYF
CDR3 DNA: TGTGCCAGCTCACCACGGGGGGACAGCTACGAGCAGTACTTC

J gene: TRBJ1-5
D gene: NA
V gene: TRBV28
CDR3 protein: CASSEQDQPQHF
CDR3 DNA: TGTGCCAGCAGTGAGCAGGATCAGCCCCAGCATTTT

J gene: TRBJ1-3
D gene: NA
V gene: TRBV14
CDR3 protein: CASSRSGEGAGNTIYF
CDR3 DNA: TGTGCCAGCAGCCGTTCTGGAGAAGGCGCCGGAAACACCATATATTTT

J gene: TRBJ2-1
D gene: NA
V gene: TRBV9
CDR3 protein: CASSPRPDRSSYNEQFF
CDR3 DNA: TGTGCCAGCAGCCCCCGACCCGACAGGAGCTCCTACAATGAGCAGTTCTTC

J gene: TRBJ2-7
D gene: NA
V gene: TRBV28
CDR3 protein: CASSLGGAVTYEQYF
CDR3 DNA: TGTGCCAGCAGTTTGGGTGGGGCGGTGACCTACGAGCAGTACTTC

J gene: TRBJ2-2
D gene: TRBD1
V gene: TRBV5-1
CDR3 protein: CASSFTGASGELFF
CDR3 DNA: TGCGCCAGCAGCTTCACAGGGGCATCCGGGGAGCTGTTTTTT

J gene: TRBJ2-3
D gene: TRBD1
V gene: TRBV10-3
CDR3 protein: CAIGDRGSDTQYF
CDR3 DNA: TGTGCCATCGGAGACAGGGGTTCAGATACGCAGTATTTT

J gene: TRBJ1-5
D gene: NA
V gene: TRBV19
CDR3 protein: CASRDERPRGQPQHF
CDR3 DNA: TGTGCCAGTCGTGATGAACGGCCAAGGGGACAGCCCCAGCATTTT

J gene: TRBJ2-7
D gene: NA
V gene: TRBV6-5
CDR3 protein: CASSYSAAVPYEQYF
CDR3 DNA: TGTGCCAGCAGTTACTCGGCCGCGGTCCCCTATGAGCAGTACTTC